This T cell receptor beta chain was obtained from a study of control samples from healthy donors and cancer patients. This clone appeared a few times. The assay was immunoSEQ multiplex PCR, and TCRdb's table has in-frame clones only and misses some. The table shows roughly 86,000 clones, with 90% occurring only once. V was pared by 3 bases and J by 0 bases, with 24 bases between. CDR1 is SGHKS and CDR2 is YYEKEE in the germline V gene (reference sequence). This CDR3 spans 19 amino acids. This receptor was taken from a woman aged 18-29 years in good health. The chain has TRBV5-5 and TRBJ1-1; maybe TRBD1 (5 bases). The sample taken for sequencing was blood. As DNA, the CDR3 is TGTGCCAGCAGCTCCCCCAGGACAAAGGGAATAACAATGAACACTGAAGCTTTCTTT. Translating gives CASSSPRTKGITMNTEAFF.